Listed below are T cell receptor beta chains from one sample, sequenced in a study of response to subunit inactivated influenza vaccine. TCRdb reprocessed the RT-PCR reads with MiXCR, giving one entry per CDR3 protein. The table lists roughly 460,000 distinct CDR3 sequences, about 10% of them singletons. Sample: PBMCs from blood, taken more than 35 days after vaccination. These receptors originate from a man aged 45-65 years who received an inactivated influenza vaccine. CDR3s leave out the opening cysteine and the closing phenylalanine or tryptophan. Expanded clones get a size class; other rows say once, few or many, or leave the size out.

j_call clone_size v_call cdr3_aa
TRBJ2-7 many TRBV20-1 SARDNAAGVYEQY
TRBJ1-6 - TRBV20-1 SADQGLSYNSPLH
TRBJ1-4 few TRBV25-1 ASSEWGGEKLF
TRBJ2-6 few TRBV20-1 SARESSRQGANVLT
TRBJ2-5 few TRBV7-2 ASSLSQGETQY
TRBJ2-2 - TRBV7-8 ASSLVGISTGELF
TRBJ2-7 many TRBV7-2 ASSLDRVSAYEQY
TRBJ2-2 few TRBV4-2 ASSQQREVVGELF
TRBJ2-6 - TRBV6-5 ASSYLIGANVLT
TRBJ1-5 - TRBV20-1 SALRQPQH
TRBJ2-5 - TRBV12-3/TRBV12-4 ASSPGQAPGETQY
TRBJ1-4 once TRBV28 ASSLFTGNEKLF
TRBJ2-5 many TRBV10-3 AISGLREETQY
TRBJ2-5 - TRBV4-3 ASSQDVRGVKETQY
TRBJ1-1 few TRBV3-1 ASSWDSPNTEAF
TRBJ2-2 once TRBV27 ASSFQISTGELF
TRBJ2-3 few TRBV12-5 ASGWDVLGSPDTQY
TRBJ1-1 - TRBV4-3 ASSQDTGRNTEAF
TRBJ1-1 - TRBV6-2/TRBV6-3 ASSYLNWPRGTEAF
TRBJ2-7 - TRBV20-1 SAGRVELREGLNEQY
TRBJ2-7 few TRBV7-2 ASSSARTATYEQY
TRBJ2-5 - TRBV6-1 ASRTGGEETQY
TRBJ2-3 - TRBV7-9 ASSQNLYTDTQY
TRBJ2-5 - TRBV7-2 ASSLELGETQY
TRBJ2-1 - TRBV20-1 SLTSGQGIYEQF
TRBJ1-1 few TRBV5-1 ASSSTRGVVRTEAF
TRBJ2-7 few TRBV6-2/TRBV6-3 ASSYIRQGRYEQY
TRBJ2-2 few TRBV5-1 ASSRGPPNTGELF
TRBJ2-7 few TRBV29-1 SARLGEAKQY
TRBJ1-1 - TRBV28 ASSPVGSIGTEAF
TRBJ2-1 - TRBV5-6 ASSSTSGGAIHEQF
TRBJ2-1 few TRBV5-1 ASSLVGLADNEQF
TRBJ2-2 few TRBV9 ASSVAAVNTGELF
TRBJ2-5 few TRBV11-2 ASSFRLRGTGGETQY
TRBJ2-4 many TRBV12-3/TRBV12-4 ASSLTGNIQY
TRBJ2-2 - TRBV6-4 ASSVWFETGELF
TRBJ2-4 - TRBV12-3/TRBV12-4 ARSGTGSKNIQY
TRBJ2-4 many TRBV29-1 SVRVTVAKNIQY
TRBJ2-1 few TRBV5-1 ASKGRTSFWEGDHEQF
TRBJ2-7 few TRBV20-1 SARDPGLAYEQY
TRBJ2-3 many TRBV5-1 ASSVTGTGGSDTQY
TRBJ2-7 few TRBV5-1 ASSQTAQRGYEQY
TRBJ2-1 few TRBV5-1 ASSPSNEQF
TRBJ2-7 many TRBV28 ASSLSTEQY
TRBJ2-3 many TRBV11-2 ASSLERVVTDTQY
TRBJ1-1 many TRBV24-1 ATSEPGRDTEAF
TRBJ2-3 many TRBV4-1 ASSRLAGTDTQY
TRBJ2-2 few TRBV4-2 ASSNYRARGGELF
TRBJ2-7 many TRBV29-1 SVGGREQY